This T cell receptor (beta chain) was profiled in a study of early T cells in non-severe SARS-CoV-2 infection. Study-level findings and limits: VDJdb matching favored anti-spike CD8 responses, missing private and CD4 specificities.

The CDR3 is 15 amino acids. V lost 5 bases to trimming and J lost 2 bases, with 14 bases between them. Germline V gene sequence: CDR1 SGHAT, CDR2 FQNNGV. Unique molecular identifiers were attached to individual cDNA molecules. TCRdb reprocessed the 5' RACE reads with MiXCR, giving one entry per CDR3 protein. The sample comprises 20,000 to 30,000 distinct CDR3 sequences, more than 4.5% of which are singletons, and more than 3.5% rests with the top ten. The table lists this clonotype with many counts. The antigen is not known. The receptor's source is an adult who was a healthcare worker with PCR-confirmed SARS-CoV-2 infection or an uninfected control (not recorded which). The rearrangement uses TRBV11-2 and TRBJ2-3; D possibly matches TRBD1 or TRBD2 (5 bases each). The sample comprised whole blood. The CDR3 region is CASSLGAFPTDTQYF. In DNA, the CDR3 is TGTGCCAGCAGCCTCGGGGCATTCCCCACAGATACGCAGTATTTT. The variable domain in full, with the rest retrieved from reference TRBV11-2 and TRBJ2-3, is EAGVAQSPRYKIIEKRQSVAFWCNPISGHATLYWYQQILGQGPKLLIQFQNNGVVDDSQLPKDRFSAERLKGVDSTLKIQPAKLEDSAVYLCASSLGAFPTDTQYFGPGTRLTVL.